This T cell receptor (beta chain) stems from a study of beta chain features in type 1 diabetes. General study results and limits: Within each of all four CD4+ subsets, Type 1 diabetes patients had TCRB CDR3s that were moderately but significantly shorter.

Sequenced material consisted of expressed TCRB transcripts (all of the isolated RNA was reverse transcribed). Method: immunoSEQ multiplex PCR; TCRdb's copy keeps in-frame clones and lacks some. Of hundreds of thousands of clones listed, approximately 11% were seen once; the top ten hold over 0.015%. This CDR3 is built from 15 residues. Losses at the gene ends were 6 bases for V and 7 bases for J; bases not matched to a gene: 10. Germline V gene lookup returns CDR1 MGHDK and CDR2 SYGVNS. This clone was found a few times. Its specificity is unknown. This TCR came from a young man with type 1 diabetes. What was sequenced was naive CD4+ T cells from blood. V and J are TRBV25-1 and TRBJ2-7, with 12 positions matching TRBD1. The CDR3 DNA reads TGTGCCAGCAGGAAAGAGGGACAGGGGGCTAGAGAGCAGTACTTC. This encodes CASRKEGQGAREQYF.